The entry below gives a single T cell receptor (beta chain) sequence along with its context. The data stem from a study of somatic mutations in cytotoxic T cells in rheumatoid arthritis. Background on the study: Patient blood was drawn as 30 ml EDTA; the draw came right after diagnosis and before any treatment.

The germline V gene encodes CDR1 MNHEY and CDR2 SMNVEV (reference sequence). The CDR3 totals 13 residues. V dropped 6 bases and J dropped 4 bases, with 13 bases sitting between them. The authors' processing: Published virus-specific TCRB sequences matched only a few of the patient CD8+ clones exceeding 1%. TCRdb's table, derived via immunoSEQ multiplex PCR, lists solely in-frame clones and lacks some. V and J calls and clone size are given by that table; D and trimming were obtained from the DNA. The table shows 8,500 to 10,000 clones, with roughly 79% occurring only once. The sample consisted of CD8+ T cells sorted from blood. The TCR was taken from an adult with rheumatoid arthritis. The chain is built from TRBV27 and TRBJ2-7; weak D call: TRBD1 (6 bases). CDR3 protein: CASSPGQLYEQYF. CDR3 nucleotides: TGTGCCAGCAGCCCAGGACAGCTGTACGAGCAGTACTTC.